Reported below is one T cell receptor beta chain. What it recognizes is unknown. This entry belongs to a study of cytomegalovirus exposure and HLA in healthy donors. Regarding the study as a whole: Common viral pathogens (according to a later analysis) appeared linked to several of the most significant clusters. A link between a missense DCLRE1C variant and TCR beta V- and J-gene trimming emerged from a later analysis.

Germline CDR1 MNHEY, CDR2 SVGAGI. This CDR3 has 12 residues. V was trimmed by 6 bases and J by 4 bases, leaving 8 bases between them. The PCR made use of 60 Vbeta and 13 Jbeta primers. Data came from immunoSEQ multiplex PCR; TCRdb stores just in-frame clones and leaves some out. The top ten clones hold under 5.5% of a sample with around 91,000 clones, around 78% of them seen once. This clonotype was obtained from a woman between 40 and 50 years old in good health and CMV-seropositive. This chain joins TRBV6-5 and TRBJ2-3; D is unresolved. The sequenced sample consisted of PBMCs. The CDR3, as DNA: TGTGCCAGCAGAGGTAGCTCAGATACGCAGTATTTT. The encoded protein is CASRGSSDTQYF.